Presented here are 24 T cell receptor beta chains from one specimen sequenced in a study of cytomegalovirus exposure and HLA in healthy donors. This PCR relied on a set of 60 Vbeta primers and 13 Jbeta primers. TCRdb keeps only in-frame clones here, not all; method: immunoSEQ multiplex PCR. The table includes roughly 160,000 clones, 70% to 80% detected once. The specimen was PBMCs. The receptors were sampled from a man younger than 30 in good health and CMV-seropositive.

V is TRBV4-1 and J is TRBJ2-7, with 15 bases aligning to TRBD2. From germline, CDR1 is MGHRA and CDR2 YSYEKL. With 4 bases clipped from V and 0 bases from J, the junction kept 10 bases outside the gene matches. The CDR3 length is 19 residues. Here the CDR3 DNA reads TGCGCCAGCAGCCGCCGAACCGGGACTAGCGGGAGGAGCTCCTACGAGCAGTACTTC. Translating it yields CASSRRTGTSGRSSYEQYF.

The gene calls are TRBV5-5 and TRBJ2-2, with 9 bases fitting TRBD1. CDR1 is SGHKS, CDR2 YYEKEE, per germline (reference sequence). J lost 5 bases, V lost 4 bases, and 6 bases had no gene match. The CDR3 extends over 15 amino acids. The CDR3 nucleotides are TGTGCCAGCAGCAAACAGGGGGCAGGGACCGGGGAGCTGTTTTTT. Its translation is CASSKQGAGTGELFF.

This clone has just one count. The chain has TRBV7-9 and TRBJ2-3; tentatively, D is TRBD1 (5 bases). Germline V gene data show CDR1 as SEHNR and CDR2 as FQNEAQ (reference sequence). The CDR3 totals 16 residues. Trimming took off 2 bases at V and 2 bases at J, with 14 bases between the two ends. Written as DNA, the CDR3 is TGTGCCAGCAGCTTACTTCTTGACAGTTACACAGATACGCAGTATTTT. Its protein product is CASSLLLDSYTDTQYF. Complete variable domain (other parts from reference TRBV7-9 and TRBJ2-3): DTGVSQNPRHKITKRGQNVTFRCDPISEHNRLYWYRQTLGQGPEFLTYFQNEAQLEKSRLLSDRFSAERPKGSFSTLEIQRTEQGDSAMYLCASSLLLDSYTDTQYFGPGTRLTVL.

The chain's CDR3 is CASHTLGGPTEAFF. The CDR3 nucleotides read TGTGCCAGCCACACCCTCGGAGGTCCCACTGAAGCTTTCTTT. The genes are TRBV5-6 and TRBJ1-1; D is ambiguous. The CDR3 covers 14 residues. V was trimmed by 7 bases and J by 4 bases, leaving 17 bases between them. Germline V gives CDR1 SGHDT, CDR2 YYEEEE.

The chain has TRBV5-1 and TRBJ2-7, with 9 bases that match TRBD1. The CDR3 runs 14 residues. V lost 2 bases and J lost 3; bases outside the gene matches: 3. The germline CDR1 and CDR2 sequences are SGHRS and YFSETQ. CDR3: CASSLGQGIYEQYF. The DNA for the CDR3 is TGCGCCAGCAGCTTAGGACAGGGGATCTACGAGCAGTACTTC.

CDR3 nucleotides: TGCGCCAGCAGCTCGGGACAGGAATGGTCACCCCTCCACTTT. Amino acid sequence: CASSSGQEWSPLHF. The rearrangement links TRBV5-1 to TRBJ1-6; TRBD1 agrees at 8 bases. This CDR3 has 14 residues. Germline-derived CDR1 and CDR2 are SGHRS and YFSETQ. Trimming at V came to 3 bases and at J to 10 bases, leaving 6 bases not matched to a gene. Filled out from reference TRBV5-1 and TRBJ1-6, the complete variable domain reads KAGVTQTPRYLIKTRGQQVTLSCSPISGHRSVSWYQQTPGQGLQFLFEYFSETQRNKGNFPGRFSGRQFSNSRSEMNVSTLELGDSALYLCASSSGQEWSPLHFGNGTRLTVT.

This chain links TRBV15 with TRBJ1-6; tentative D call: TRBD1 (6 bases). Trimming removed 2 bases from V and 8 bases from J, with 13 bases in between. The CDR3 has 15 amino acids. Per germline, CDR1 LNHNV and CDR2 YYDKDF (reference sequence). The CDR3 reads CATSRSTGSDSPLHF. The CDR3 DNA reads TGTGCCACCAGCAGATCTACAGGGAGCGATTCACCCCTCCACTTT.

This chain links TRBV5-5 with TRBJ2-7; 10 nucleotides align to TRBD1. J was trimmed by 5 bases and V by 3 bases; bases with no gene match: 2. Per the germline V gene, CDR1 is SGHKS and CDR2 is YYEKEE (reference sequence). This CDR3 is 13 amino acids long. CDR3: CASSSTGGHEQYF. CDR3 DNA sequence: TGTGCCAGCAGCTCGACAGGGGGCCACGAGCAGTACTTC.

The chain recombines TRBV14 with TRBJ1-4; a possible D gene is TRBD1 (5 bases). This CDR3 is 15 amino acids long. Trimming shortened V by 1 base and J by 5 bases, and 11 bases separated the two germline ends. Looked up from germline, CDR1 is SGHDN and CDR2 is FVKESK. CDR3 nucleotides: TGTGCCAGCAGCCAAGCTCTTGGGGGGAATGAAAAACTGTTTTTT. Amino acid sequence: CASSQALGGNEKLFF.

This sequence joins TRBV4-3 and TRBJ1-3; TRBD1 agrees at 8 bases. Looked up from germline, CDR1 is LGHNA and CDR2 is YSLEER. The CDR3 has 16 amino acids. V shed 4 bases and J 0 bases; nucleotides not matched to a gene: 5. The CDR3 region is CASSPFRGPSGNTIYF. CDR3 DNA sequence: TGCGCCAGCAGCCCCTTCAGGGGGCCCTCTGGAAACACCATATATTTT.

V gene TRBV5-1 combines with J gene TRBJ1-6; the D is unclear. V was shortened by 0 bases and J by 5 bases, with 9 bases between the two germline ends. The germline V gene has CDR1 SGHRS and CDR2 YFSETQ. The CDR3 contains 15 residues. The CDR3 sequence: CASSLGRFDNSPLHF. CDR3 nucleotides: TGCGCCAGCAGCTTGGGCAGATTCGATAATTCACCCCTCCACTTT.

The chain links TRBV4-2 to TRBJ2-3; tentatively, D is TRBD2 (6 bases). The germline V and J ends were trimmed by 1 base and 3 bases, with 11 bases remaining between them. CDR3 length equals 15 residues. Germline assignment: CDR1 LGHNA and CDR2 YNFKEQ. CDR3 in amino acids: CASSQAAGTTDTQYF. CDR3 coding DNA: TGTGCCAGCAGCCAAGCGGCGGGGACGACAGATACGCAGTATTTT.

The chain links TRBV30 to TRBJ1-1; 8 nucleotides line up with TRBD1. The CDR3 spans 12 residues. Germline loops: CDR1 GTSNPN, CDR2 SVGIG (reference sequence). The trim removed 3 bases at V and 8 bases at J, leaving 5 bases unmatched. This chain's CDR3 is CAWSGRQGEAFF. DNA of the CDR3: TGTGCCTGGAGCGGACGACAGGGGGAAGCTTTCTTT.

This clone was seen more than once but under ten times. The V gene is TRBV5-6, the J gene TRBJ1-1, with TRBD1 matching over 8 bases. With 5 bases clipped from V and 3 bases from J, the junction kept 9 bases outside the gene matches. The CDR3 consists of 15 residues. Germline V gene data show CDR1 as SGHDT and CDR2 as YYEEEE. CDR3 nucleotide sequence: TGTGCCAGCAGTCATCGGACAGGGAGGGACACTGAAGCTTTCTTT. This encodes CASSHRTGRDTEAFF.

This clone showed up just a few times. The J gene is TRBJ1-2, the V gene TRBV9; D is unresolved. Trimming shortened V by 0 bases and J by 4 bases, and 7 bases separated the two germline ends. The CDR3 length is 13 residues. Per the germline V gene, CDR1 is SGDLS and CDR2 is YYNGEE. CDR3 region: CASSVGASYGYTF. CDR3 coding DNA: TGTGCCAGCAGCGTAGGGGCCAGCTATGGCTACACCTTC.

The chain employs TRBV19 and TRBJ2-7, with D possibly matching TRBD1 (5 bases). V gave up 4 bases and J gave up 5 bases, with 15 bases separating them. Germline lookup yields CDR1 LNHDA and CDR2 SQIVND (reference sequence). This CDR3 contains 14 residues. The CDR3 DNA reads TGTGCCAGTAGTACAGGGATGGGGTTAAACGAGCAGTACTTC. Translated, it gives CASSTGMGLNEQYF.

This chain joins TRBV4-3 and TRBJ2-3; 9 bases match TRBD2. V lost 0 bases to trimming and J lost 0 bases; unmatched junction nucleotides: 4. The CDR3 totals 17 residues. The V gene's germline CDR1 is LGHNA and CDR2 YSLEER. CDR3 bases: TGCGCCAGCAGCCAAGAAGCCAGCGGGGGGAGCACAGATACGCAGTATTTT. Encoded protein: CASSQEASGGSTDTQYF.

The genes are TRBV2 and TRBJ2-5, with D unresolved. The DNA end lines up better with TRBJ2-7; the J call may be wrong. The germline V gene encodes CDR1 SNHLY and CDR2 FYNNEI. The CDR3 is made up of 13 amino acids. CDR3 region: CASRRLEDYEQYF. As DNA, the CDR3 is TGTGCCAGCAGGAGACTGGAAGACTACGAGCAGTACTTC.

The chain links TRBV5-4 to TRBJ1-4; a weak D match, TRBD1 (6 bases). CDR1 is SGHNT and CDR2 is YYREEE in the germline V gene (reference sequence). V dropped 4 bases and J dropped 7 bases, with 11 bases sitting between them. The CDR3 has 13 residues. CDR3 DNA sequence: TGTGCCAGCAGCGTATTACAGGGTGAAAAACTGTTTTTT. Encoded protein: CASSVLQGEKLFF.

This clone appeared a few times. The chain is built from TRBV9 and TRBJ2-1, with D tentatively TRBD2 (6 bases). The CDR3 length is 15 residues. The V gene's germline CDR1 is SGDLS and CDR2 YYNGEE. V lost 4 bases, J lost 13 bases, and 24 bases lay in between. CDR3 in DNA: TGTGCCAGCAGCCCGTCAGCGGGTCCTCCCGCTGTCCAGTTCTTC. As protein: CASSPSAGPPAVQFF. Full variable domain (remainder filled in from reference TRBV9 and TRBJ2-1): DSGVTQTPKHLITATGQRVTLRCSPRSGDLSVYWYQQSLDQGLQFLIQYYNGEERAKGNILERFSAQQFPDLHSELNLSSLELGDSALYFCASSPSAGPPAVQFFGPGTRLTVL.

The chain employs TRBV16 and TRBJ2-7; 7 bases are shared with TRBD2. This CDR3 has 17 residues. V was pared by 0 bases and J by 5 bases, with 13 bases of the junction left unmatched. Germline loops: CDR1 KGHSY, CDR2 FQNENV. The CDR3 is CASSQSGRLAVSHEQYF. The CDR3 region has the DNA TGTGCCAGCAGCCAATCTGGTCGGCTAGCGGTGAGCCACGAGCAGTACTTC.

This chain links TRBV9 with TRBJ2-7; no clear D gene. V lost 0 bases, J lost 6 bases, and 10 bases lay in between. From germline, CDR1 is SGDLS and CDR2 YYNGEE. This CDR3 is 13 amino acids long. This chain's CDR3 is CASSVAVRSEQYF. The DNA of the CDR3 is TGTGCCAGCAGCGTAGCGGTGCGCTCCGAGCAGTACTTC.

The chain couples TRBV27 to TRBJ2-5; 10 positions agree with TRBD2. The J call may be wrong; the DNA end is better matched by TRBJ2-7. Germline V gene sequence: CDR1 MNHEY, CDR2 SMNVEV (reference sequence). The CDR3 covers 15 residues. The CDR3: CASRSLAGAPHEQYF. The CDR3 nucleotides read TGTGCCAGCAGATCCCTAGCGGGAGCGCCCCACGAGCAGTACTTC.

This chain joins TRBV7-2 and TRBJ2-5, with 9 nucleotides matching TRBD1. The CDR3 length is 15 residues. CDR1 and CDR2 (germline): SGHTA, FQGNSA. V was clipped by 4 bases and J by 4 bases; unmatched bases: 7. CDR3 residues: CASSSTGQGGETQYF. CDR3 bases: TGTGCCAGCAGCTCAACGGGACAGGGAGGAGAGACCCAGTACTTC. Full variable domain (outside the CDR3, taken from reference TRBV7-2 and TRBJ2-5): GAGVSQSPSNKVTEKGKDVELRCDPISGHTALYWYRQSLGQGLEFLIYFQGNSAPDKSGLPSDRFSAERTGGSVSTLTIQRTQQEDSAVYLCASSSTGQGGETQYFGPGTRLLVL.